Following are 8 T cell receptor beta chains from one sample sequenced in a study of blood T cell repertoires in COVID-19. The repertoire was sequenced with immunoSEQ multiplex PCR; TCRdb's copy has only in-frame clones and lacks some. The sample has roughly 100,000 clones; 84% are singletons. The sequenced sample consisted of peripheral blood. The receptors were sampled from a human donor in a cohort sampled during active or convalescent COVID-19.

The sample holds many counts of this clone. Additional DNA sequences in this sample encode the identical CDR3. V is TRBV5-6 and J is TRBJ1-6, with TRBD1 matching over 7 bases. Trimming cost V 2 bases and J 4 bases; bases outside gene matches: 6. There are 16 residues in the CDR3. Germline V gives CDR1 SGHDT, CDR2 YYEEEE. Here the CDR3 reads CASSFIGTAYNSPLHF. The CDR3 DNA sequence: TGTGCCAGCAGCTTCATCGGGACAGCATATAATTCACCCCTCCACTTT.

This CDR3 is CASMLGRRGNSPLHF. CDR3 DNA sequence: TGTGCCTCCATGCTAGGGAGGAGGGGTAATTCACCCCTCCACTTT. V usage is TRBV27 and J usage is TRBJ1-6, with D possibly matching TRBD1 (5 bases). Trimming took off 11 bases at V and 6 bases at J, with 20 bases between the two ends. Germline V lookup: CDR1 MNHEY, CDR2 SMNVEV (reference sequence). There are 15 residues in the CDR3.

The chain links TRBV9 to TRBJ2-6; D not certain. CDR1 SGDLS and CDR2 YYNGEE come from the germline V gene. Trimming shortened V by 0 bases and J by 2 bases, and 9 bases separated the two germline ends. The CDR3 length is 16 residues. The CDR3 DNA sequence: TGTGCCAGCAGCGTAGGGGCCGTCCCTGGGGCCAACGTCCTGACTTTC. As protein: CASSVGAVPGANVLTF.

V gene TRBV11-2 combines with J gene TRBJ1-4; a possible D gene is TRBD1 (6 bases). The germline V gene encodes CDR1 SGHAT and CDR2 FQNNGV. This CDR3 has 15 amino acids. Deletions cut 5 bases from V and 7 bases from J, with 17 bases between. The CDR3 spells CASSTLQGLSEKLFF. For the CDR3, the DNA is TGTGCCAGCAGCACCCTGCAGGGGCTGAGTGAAAAACTGTTTTTT.

As DNA, the CDR3 is TGTGCCATCAGTGTGGACAGTAGCAATCAGCCCCAGCATTTT. Translating it yields CAISVDSSNQPQHF. The rearrangement links TRBV10-3 to TRBJ1-5, with D possibly matching TRBD1 (6 bases). V lost 4 bases and J 0 bases, leaving 7 bases between the germline ends. Germline-derived CDR1 and CDR2 are ENHRY and SYGVKD. The CDR3 is 14 residues long.

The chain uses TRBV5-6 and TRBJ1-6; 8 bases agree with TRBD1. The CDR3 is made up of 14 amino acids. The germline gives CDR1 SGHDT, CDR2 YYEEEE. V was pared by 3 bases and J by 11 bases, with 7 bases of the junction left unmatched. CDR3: CASSSGTGGTPLHF. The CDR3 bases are TGTGCCAGCAGCTCCGGGACAGGTGGAACACCCCTCCACTTT.

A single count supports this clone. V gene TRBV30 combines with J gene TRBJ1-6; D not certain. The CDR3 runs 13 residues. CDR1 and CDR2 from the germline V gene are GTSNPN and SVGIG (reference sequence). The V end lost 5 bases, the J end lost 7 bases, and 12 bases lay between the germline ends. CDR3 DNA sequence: TGTGCCTGGTCGAGTAGAGGCAATTCACCCCTCCACTTT. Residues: CAWSSRGNSPLHF.

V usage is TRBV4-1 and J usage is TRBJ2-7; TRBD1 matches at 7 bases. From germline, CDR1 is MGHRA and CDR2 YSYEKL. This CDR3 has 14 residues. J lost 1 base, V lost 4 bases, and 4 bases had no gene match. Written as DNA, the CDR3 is TGCGCCAGCAGCCGGGCAGGGGGTTCCTACGAGCAGTACTTC. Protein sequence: CASSRAGGSYEQYF.